This T cell receptor (beta chain) was identified during a study of cytomegalovirus exposure and HLA in healthy donors. Across the study: A prior study identified approximately 120 million unique TCR beta sequences from 200 million or so T cells. Drawn from HLA-typed donors, about 85 million unique TCRs were held in an early data release.

Regarding this clone: No antigen is known for it. Within the sample, other DNA sequences also encode this same CDR3.

Findings of the study overall: The authors excluded some V segments, including TRBV6-2 and TRBV6-3, as indistinguishable. CMV antigen specificity of a few CMV-associated chains was confirmed in vitro.

The V gene end was trimmed by 4 bases and the J gene end by 2 bases; junction bases not matched to a gene: 14. Germline assignment: CDR1 LGHNA and CDR2 YNFKEQ. The CDR3 consists of 20 residues. The PCR was carried out with 60 Vbeta primers and 13 Jbeta primers. Assay used: immunoSEQ multiplex PCR; TCRdb lists only in-frame clones, some missing. The repertoire includes about 160,000 clones, 65% to 90% of them detected once, and approximately 12% sits in the top ten. The genes are TRBV4-2 and TRBJ2-7; TRBD2 aligns across 16 bases. The receptor was derived from a man aged 50-60 years in good health and CMV-seropositive. Sequencing was carried out using PBMCs. CDR3 sequence: CASSPWVPGLAGGPTYEQYF. The DNA for the CDR3 is TGTGCCAGCAGCCCTTGGGTCCCGGGACTAGCGGGAGGGCCCACCTACGAGCAGTACTTC.